The 9 T cell receptor beta chains listed next were all sequenced from one sample in a study of cytomegalovirus exposure and HLA in healthy donors. Data came from immunoSEQ multiplex PCR; TCRdb stores just in-frame clones and leaves some out. The sample contains almost 75,000 clones, around four fifths of which appear only once. Source material: PBMCs. These receptors were obtained from a man aged 25 to 40 in good health and CMV-seronegative.

The chain has TRBV19 and TRBJ1-1; TRBD1 matches at 7 bases. CDR3 length equals 13 residues. Germline values: CDR1 LNHDA, CDR2 SQIVND (reference sequence). Trimming at V came to 4 bases and at J to 4 bases, leaving 3 bases not matched to a gene. In nucleotides, the CDR3 is TGTGCCAGTAGTACACAGGGGCGCACTGAAGCTTTCTTT. Translated: CASSTQGRTEAFF.

The chain carries TRBV28 and TRBJ2-3; possible D gene TRBD1, 6 bases. Germline lookup yields CDR1 MDHEN and CDR2 SYDVKM. V shed 7 bases and J shed 4 bases, with 15 bases lying between them. The CDR3 sequence is 14 residues long. The CDR3 bases are TGTGCCAGCACAAAGGGGGTTCTGTCAGATACGCAGTATTTT. The encoded protein is CASTKGVLSDTQYF.

This clone was seen just once. This chain joins TRBV2 and TRBJ1-5, with TRBD1 matching over 7 bases. This CDR3 spans 14 amino acids. Germline CDR1 SNHLY, CDR2 FYNNEI. The J segment lost 3 bases and the V segment lost 6 bases, leaving 5 bases of the junction unmatched. CDR3: CASRQQGTNQPQHF. CDR3 bases: TGTGCCAGCAGGCAACAGGGGACCAATCAGCCCCAGCATTTT.

The CDR3 sequence is CASSGGQADSYEQYF. The DNA of the CDR3 is TGCGCCAGCAGCGGGGGACAGGCAGACTCCTACGAGCAGTACTTC. The chain links TRBV5-1 to TRBJ2-7, with 8 bases that match TRBD1. CDR3 length: 15 residues. Germline values: CDR1 SGHRS, CDR2 YFSETQ. The trim removed 4 bases at V and 0 bases at J, leaving 6 bases unmatched.

In its sample, this clone was seen a few times. V is TRBV29-1 and J is TRBJ2-7; 8 bases fit TRBD1. J lost 2 bases, V lost 3 bases, and 3 bases had no gene match. In germline, CDR1 is SQVTM, CDR2 ANQGSEA. The CDR3 spans 13 residues. The CDR3 DNA is TGCAGCGTTGAGGGACAGGAACCCTACGAGCAGTACTTC. Its protein is CSVEGQEPYEQYF.

The chain carries TRBV19 and TRBJ2-1, with 7 bases matching TRBD1. The J segment lost 4 bases and the V segment lost 10 bases, leaving 7 bases of the junction unmatched. The V gene's germline CDR1 is LNHDA and CDR2 SQIVND (reference sequence). This CDR3 contains 13 residues. As DNA, the CDR3 is TGTGCCACAACCGGGACAGATTACAATGAGCAGTTCTTC. This codes for CATTGTDYNEQFF.

In DNA, the CDR3 is TGTGCCAGCAGACTCCTAGGAAACAAAGAGACCCAGTACTTC. Its protein is CASRLLGNKETQYF. This chain connects TRBV5-4 to TRBJ2-5; D is undetermined. There are 14 residues in the CDR3. Trimming pared 5 bases from V and 3 bases from J, leaving 14 bases between. Germline CDR1 reads SGHNT; CDR2 reads YYREEE (reference sequence).

By sample fraction, this clone is medium-sized. The chain carries TRBV6-1 and TRBJ1-2; 9 bases align to TRBD1. Losses at the gene ends were 4 bases for V and 5 bases for J; bases not matched to a gene: 8. Germline CDR1 and CDR2: MNHNS and SASEGT. The CDR3 sequence is 15 residues long. CDR3 in DNA: TGTGCCAGCAGTGCACCGGGACAGGGCCCTTATGGCTACACCTTC. The encoded protein is CASSAPGQGPYGYTF.

The chain recombines TRBV7-6 with TRBJ2-1; TRBD2 matches 8 bases. Germline V gene sequence: CDR1 SGHVS, CDR2 FNYEAQ. Unmatched junction bases numbered 12, after V lost 5 bases and J lost 6 bases. This CDR3 is built from 16 residues. The CDR3 region is CASSPESAGALNEQFF. CDR3 sequence (DNA): TGTGCCAGCAGCCCGGAATCAGCGGGGGCCCTCAATGAGCAGTTCTTC.